The rows below give T cell receptor beta chains drawn from one sample of a study of T-cell memory formation after mild COVID-19. MiXCR was run by TCRdb on the 5' RACE reads, yielding one entry per CDR3 protein. This sample yields approximately 290,000 distinct CDR3 sequences, of which approximately 15% are seen a single time; 20% to 25% belongs to the top ten. Sequencing was done on a sample of PBMCs or a T cell subset sorted from them (not recorded which). Receptors originate from a man in his late teens or twenties who had mild COVID-19 (a few samples of this study predate the infection). Cell type and time point are not known. Each CDR3 is given with its conserved first and last residue. D genes are given only for firm matches. Expanded clones get a size class; other rows say once, few or many, or leave the size out.

j_call	d_call	v_call	clone_size	cdr3_aa	cdr3_nt
TRBJ1-1	NA	TRBV7-9	NA	CASSLAGGARDTEAFF	TGTGCCAGCAGCCTGGCGGGGGGCGCGAGGGACACTGAAGCTTTCTTT
TRBJ2-7	NA	TRBV20-1	few	CSASLGTSLREQYF	TGCAGTGCATCCCTTGGGACCTCCTTACGCGAGCAGTACTTC
TRBJ1-3	NA	TRBV20-1	NA	CSAARSSGNTIYF	TGCAGTGCCGCAAGGAGCTCTGGAAACACCATATATTTT
TRBJ2-5	TRBD2	TRBV7-2	NA	CASSPGLAETQYF	TGTGCCAGCAGCCCGGGACTAGCGGAGACCCAGTACTTC
TRBJ2-1	NA	TRBV28	few	CASSSDLAPANEQFF	TGTGCCAGCAGTTCCGATCTAGCTCCTGCAAATGAGCAGTTCTTC
TRBJ2-5	TRBD2	TRBV7-8	NA	CASSLRLAGARGETQYF	TGTGCCAGCAGCCTAAGACTAGCGGGTGCGAGGGGTGAAACCCAGTACTTC
TRBJ2-2	NA	TRBV6-2/TRBV6-3	few	CASSWVENTGELFF	TGTGCCAGCAGTTGGGTGGAGAACACCGGGGAGCTGTTTTTT
TRBJ2-1	NA	TRBV12-3/TRBV12-4	NA	CASSRGRQEGHEQFF	TGTGCCAGCAGCCGGGGAAGGCAGGAAGGCCATGAGCAGTTCTTC
TRBJ2-7	NA	TRBV7-2	NA	CASSPTSGVYEQYF	TGTGCCAGCAGCCCGACCTCTGGGGTCTACGAGCAGTACTTC
TRBJ2-2	TRBD2	TRBV13	NA	CASSPQTSGATGELFF	TGTGCCAGCAGCCCACAGACTAGCGGGGCGACCGGGGAGCTGTTTTTT
TRBJ2-3	NA	TRBV9	few	CASSLGGGPADTQYF	TGTGCCAGCAGCTTGGGAGGGGGCCCTGCAGATACGCAGTATTTT
TRBJ1-2	NA	TRBV5-1	NA	CASSLAGQPPYTF	TGCGCCAGCAGCTTAGCAGGCCAACCCCCCTACACCTTC
TRBJ2-4	TRBD1	TRBV7-9	few	CASSTSGTAIAKNIQYF	TGTGCCAGCAGCACCTCCGGGACAGCAATAGCCAAAAACATTCAGTACTTC
TRBJ2-2	NA	TRBV7-9	NA	CASQVVNTGELFF	TGTGCCAGCCAAGTGGTGAACACCGGGGAGCTGTTTTTT
TRBJ2-1	TRBD1	TRBV28	NA	CASSLVGQYNEQFF	TGTGCCAGCAGTTTAGTGGGACAGTACAATGAGCAGTTCTTC
TRBJ1-1	NA	TRBV30	NA	CAWSGGEAFF	TGTGCCTGGAGTGGGGGTGAAGCTTTCTTT
TRBJ2-3	TRBD2	TRBV7-9	few	CASSIRLAGNTDTQYF	TGTGCCAGCAGCATCCGACTAGCGGGAAACACAGATACGCAGTATTTT
TRBJ1-4	TRBD1	TRBV7-6	NA	CASSLKDRGNEKLFF	TGTGCCAGCAGCTTAAAAGACAGGGGTAATGAAAAACTGTTTTTT
TRBJ2-1	TRBD2	TRBV20-1	NA	CSARASGGRNEQFF	TGCAGTGCTAGAGCTAGCGGGGGTCGGAATGAGCAGTTCTTC
TRBJ2-1	NA	TRBV27	many	CASSYRPAEGAYNEQFF	TGTGCCAGCAGCTATCGACCGGCGGAAGGGGCCTACAATGAGCAGTTCTTC
TRBJ1-6	NA	TRBV7-2	NA	CASSLQQADSSPLHF	TGTGCCAGCAGCTTACAACAGGCGGACAGTTCACCCCTCCACTTT
TRBJ1-2	NA	TRBV7-3	NA	CASSTGKGGGYTF	TGTGCCAGCAGCACCGGGAAGGGAGGAGGCTACACCTTC
TRBJ2-3	NA	TRBV5-1	NA	CASSLVAVRTDTQYF	TGCGCCAGCAGCTTGGTCGCGGTCCGTACAGATACGCAGTATTTT
TRBJ2-3	NA	TRBV6-5	NA	CSSSFLGRGGLSDTQYF	TGTTCCAGCAGTTTCCTAGGAAGGGGGGGGCTATCAGATACGCAGTATTTT
TRBJ2-1	NA	TRBV20-1	NA	CSAIQGGGYNEQFF	TGCAGTGCTATTCAGGGGGGCGGGTACAATGAGCAGTTCTTC